This T cell receptor (beta chain) was profiled in a study of T cells in Graves' hyperthyroidism and ophthalmopathy. At the level of the study: At initial diagnosis, before any treatment had begun, peripheral blood was obtained. Study observations and caveats: A model using 13 V-J features told ophthalmopathy apart from stable hyperthyroidism. Blood shared most expanded thyroid clonotypes above 0.001.

With 3 bases removed from V and 8 bases from J, the gap between germline ends came to 22 bases. This CDR3 is 16 amino acids long. Among ophthalmopathy patients, the Clinical Activity Score reached at least 3, the NOSPECS grade reached at least 4, and duration remained under 3 months. This clonotype was detected many times. Its antigen is still unknown. The TCR beta CDR3 regions underwent amplification using RNA transcripts as the source. The HTBI set primed first-round TCR CDR3 RT-PCR. From the multiplex PCR reads, TCRdb called clonotypes with MiXCR, one entry per CDR3 protein. The sample includes around 600,000 distinct CDR3 sequences, around 14% of them seen just once.

The receptor was isolated from a woman younger than 30 with Graves' ophthalmopathy. The V call is TRBV12-3 or TRBV12-4, the J call TRBJ1-2, with D perhaps matching TRBD1 (5 bases). Sequenced material: blood. The CDR3 reads CASSLKAPARALGYTF. The CDR3 DNA reads as TGTGCCAGCAGTTTGAAGGCCCCCGCCAGGGCTCTAGGCTACACCTTC.